This TCR delta chain was documented in a study of gamma-delta chains in newborns, infants, children. Study details: Microbial exposure reportedly drives polyclonal innate γδ T cell expansion after birth.

TCRdb re-processed the reads via CATT. The table includes nearly 8,500 delta-chain clones, 1.6% detected once. CDR3 length equals 22 residues. Germline trimming cut 2 bases from V and 0 bases from J; bases unmatched to any gene: 25. CDR1 is TVYSNPD, CDR2 GDNSRS, per germline (reference sequence). This clone was observed a handful of times. The V and J genes are TRDV3 and TRDJ1, with 12 bases aligning to TRDD3. The TCR originated in a child who was a newborn, infant or young child, either healthy, febrile or measles-vaccinated (not recorded which). Material: blood. The CDR3 spells CAFGLPTSRTGGYSLYTDKLIF. CDR3 sequence (DNA): TGTGCCTTTGGTCTTCCTACGTCTCGTACTGGGGGATACTCGCTGTACACCGATAAACTCATCTTT.